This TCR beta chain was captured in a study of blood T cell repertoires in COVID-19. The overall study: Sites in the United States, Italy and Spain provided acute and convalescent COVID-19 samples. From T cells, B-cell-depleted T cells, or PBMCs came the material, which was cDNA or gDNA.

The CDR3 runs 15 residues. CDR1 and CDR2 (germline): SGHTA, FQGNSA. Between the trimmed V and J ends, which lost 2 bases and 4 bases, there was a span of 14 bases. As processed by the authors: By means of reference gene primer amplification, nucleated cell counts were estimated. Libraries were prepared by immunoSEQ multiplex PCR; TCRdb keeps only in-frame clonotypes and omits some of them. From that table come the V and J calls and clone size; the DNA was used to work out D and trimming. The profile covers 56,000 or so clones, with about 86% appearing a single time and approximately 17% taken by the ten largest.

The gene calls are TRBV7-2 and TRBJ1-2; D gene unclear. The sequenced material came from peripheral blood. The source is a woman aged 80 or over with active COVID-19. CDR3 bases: TGTGCCAGCAGCTTACAGCGCAACACCATCTATGGCTACACCTTC. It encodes CASSLQRNTIYGYTF.